This TCR beta chain is from a study of blood T cell repertoires in COVID-19. At the level of the study: Material from acute and convalescent COVID-19 was sourced from the United States, Italy and Spain.

The CDR3 contains 17 residues. Germline CDR1 reads KGHDR; CDR2 reads SFDVKD. V lost 2 bases and J 0 bases, leaving 12 bases between the germline ends. Authors' data handling: Quantification of nucleated cells was approximated via reference gene primer amplification. Repertoires were generated with immunoSEQ multiplex PCR, while TCRdb's copy carries only in-frame clones and drops some. V and J calls and clone size are given by that table; D and trimming were obtained from the DNA. The repertoire includes just over 300,000 clones, 85% to 90% of them detected once, and over 1.5% sits in the top ten. Seattle patients were enrolled during active infection and followed longitudinally.

The V call is TRBV24-1, the J call TRBJ1-4, with D possibly being TRBD1 (6 bases). Sequencing was carried out using peripheral blood. The receptor's source is a woman in her twenties or thirties with COVID-19, enrolled during active disease. The CDR3 reads CATSDSATGATNEKLFF. Here the CDR3 DNA reads TGTGCCACCAGTGATTCGGCGACAGGCGCAACTAATGAAAAACTGTTTTTT.